The 24 T cell receptor beta chains in this list originate from one sample, sequenced in a study of T-cell memory formation after mild COVID-19. TCRdb called the 5' RACE reads again in MiXCR, with one record for every CDR3 protein. The table includes approximately 560,000 distinct CDR3 sequences, around 16% detected once. Sequenced material: PBMCs or a T cell subset sorted from them (not recorded which). These receptors all stem from an adult woman who had mild COVID-19 (a few samples of this study predate the infection). Cell type and time point are not known.

This clonotype appeared a few times. This chain joins TRBV4-1 and TRBJ1-4, with D possibly TRBD1 on 6 matching bases. The V and J ends lost 2 bases and 7 bases respectively, with 8 bases between them. CDR1 is MGHRA, CDR2 YSYEKL, per germline. The CDR3 has 13 amino acids. The CDR3, as DNA: TGCGCCAGCAGCCAACTCAGGGGTGAAAAACTGTTTTTT. This sequence encodes CASSQLRGEKLFF.

This sequence joins TRBV30 and TRBJ1-5; the D gene is possibly TRBD1 (6 bases). CDR3 size: 13 residues. V was shortened by 1 base and J by 2 bases, with 6 bases between the two germline ends. Germline CDR1 GTSNPN, CDR2 SVGIG (reference sequence). CDR3 nucleotide sequence: TGTGCCTGGAGTGCAGGGGGCAATCAGCCCCAGCATTTT. It encodes CAWSAGGNQPQHF.

This clonotype showed up just a few times. The chain combines TRBV7-2 with TRBJ2-2; D gene ambiguous. The CDR3 contains 15 residues. Between the trimmed V and J ends, which lost 3 bases and 5 bases, there was a span of 13 bases. The germline V gene encodes CDR1 SGHTA and CDR2 FQGNSA. The CDR3 nucleotides read TGTGCCAGCAGCTTTTTTGAATTGGGGACCGGGGAGCTGTTTTTT. It encodes CASSFFELGTGELFF.

This clonotype was seen more than once but under ten times. CDR3 in amino acids: CATSDLANEQFF. For the CDR3, the DNA is TGTGCCACCAGTGATTTGGCGAATGAGCAGTTCTTC. V and J are TRBV24-1 and TRBJ2-1; D gene unclear. Germline V gene data show CDR1 as KGHDR and CDR2 as SFDVKD. This CDR3 is built from 12 residues. V was clipped by 0 bases and J by 7 bases, with 3 bases between them.

This clonotype was seen a few times. Compared with germline, one end of the junction differs, possibly owing to a read error. The chain links TRBV6-6 to TRBJ1-5; 7 nucleotides line up with TRBD1. The CDR3 contains 14 residues. CDR1 is MNHNY and CDR2 is SVGAGI in the germline V gene (reference sequence). CDR3 coding DNA: TGTGCCAGCAGTAGGGACAGCTTGAATCAGCTCCAGCATTTT. Its protein is CASSRDSLNQLQHF.

This clonotype was found a few times. V and J are TRBV5-1 and TRBJ2-1; maybe TRBD2 (6 bases). The CDR3 extends over 12 amino acids. The V gene's germline CDR1 is SGHRS and CDR2 YFSETQ. V lost 0 bases, J lost 15 bases, and 13 bases lay in between. In DNA form, the CDR3 reads TGCGCCAGCAGCTTGGCGGGACTCCCCGGGTTCTTC. Amino acid sequence: CASSLAGLPGFF.

This clonotype has just a few counts. J is TRBJ2-7 and V is TRBV11-2, with D uncertain. CDR1 is SGHAT, CDR2 FQNNGV, per germline. The CDR3 runs 12 residues. V was trimmed by 3 bases and J by 5 bases, leaving 8 bases between them. CDR3 protein: CASSFSTDEQYF. DNA for the CDR3: TGTGCCAGCAGCTTCAGTACGGACGAGCAGTACTTC.

The chain joins TRBV29-1 to TRBJ1-1; TRBD1 matches 7 bases. The CDR3 contains 11 residues. Germline V gene sequence: CDR1 SQVTM, CDR2 ANQGSEA. V was pared by 4 bases and J by 6 bases, with 2 bases of the junction left unmatched. CDR3 DNA: TGCAGCGTTGGGACAGGCTCTGAAGCTTTCTTT. Protein sequence: CSVGTGSEAFF.

CDR3 sequence: CASSVTQGTYNEQFF. CDR3 in DNA: TGCGCCAGCAGCGTCACACAGGGGACCTACAATGAGCAGTTCTTC. This chain joins TRBV5-1 and TRBJ2-1; 7 nucleotides line up with TRBD1. Germline V gives CDR1 SGHRS, CDR2 YFSETQ. The CDR3 spans 15 residues. V shed 4 bases, J shed 2 bases, and the junction held 6 bases outside the gene matches.

This chain joins TRBV12-3 or TRBV12-4 and TRBJ2-1; 8 positions agree with TRBD1. With V trimmed by 5 bases and J by 5 bases, 8 bases remained unmatched. This CDR3 has 15 residues. CDR3 sequence reads: CASSPRGGQDNEQFF. DNA of the CDR3: TGTGCCAGCAGTCCAAGAGGGGGACAGGACAATGAGCAGTTCTTC.

In its sample, this clonotype was seen a few times. The chain has TRBV3-1 and TRBJ2-5; 8 bases are a match to TRBD1. In germline, CDR1 is LGHDT, CDR2 YNNKEL (reference sequence). V lost 2 bases to trimming and J lost 2 bases; unmatched junction nucleotides: 10. The CDR3 has 17 amino acids. The CDR3 nucleotides are TGTGCCAGCAGCCAACGAAGAATACAGGGGGGACAAGAGACCCAGTACTTC. Translation gives CASSQRRIQGGQETQYF.

The rearrangement uses TRBV18 and TRBJ2-7, with 10 nucleotides matching TRBD1. The CDR3 runs to 17 residues. The germline V gene has CDR1 KGHSH and CDR2 LQKENI. The J segment lost 7 bases and the V segment lost 0 bases, leaving 12 bases of the junction unmatched. The CDR3 DNA reads TGTGCCAGCTCACCACCGTTGGTCGGGACAGGGGCGAAAGAGCAGTACTTC. This codes for CASSPPLVGTGAKEQYF.

The V call is TRBV2, the J call TRBJ2-5, with D tentatively TRBD2 (6 bases). Trimming shortened V by 8 bases and J by 5 bases, and 15 bases separated the two germline ends. The CDR3 runs 13 residues. CDR1 SNHLY and CDR2 FYNNEI come from the germline V gene. The CDR3 loop is CASGLTSPETQYF. As DNA, the CDR3 is TGTGCCAGCGGTCTTACTAGCCCTGAGACCCAGTACTTC.

This clonotype was recorded many times. The chain employs TRBV12-3 or TRBV12-4 and TRBJ2-3; 9 bases agree with TRBD2. V lost 2 bases, J lost 4 bases, and 4 bases stayed unmatched. This CDR3 has 15 residues. CDR3 in DNA: TGTGCCAGCAGTTTAATAGCGGGAGCCCCAGATACGCAGTATTTT. This encodes CASSLIAGAPDTQYF.

The rearrangement links TRBV7-9 to TRBJ2-5, with D possibly being TRBD1 (5 bases). Germline V gives CDR1 SEHNR, CDR2 FQNEAQ (reference sequence). This CDR3 spans 14 amino acids. The V end was cut by 7 bases, the J end by 2 bases, with 14 bases between. This CDR3 reads CASTSLTAQETQYF. DNA for the CDR3: TGTGCCAGCACAAGTTTGACAGCGCAAGAGACCCAGTACTTC. The full variable domain, in which reference TRBV7-9 and TRBJ2-5 provide the parts outside the CDR3, is DTGVSQNPRHKITKRGQNVTFRCDPISEHNRLYWYRQTLGQGPEFLTYFQNEAQLEKSRLLSDRFSAERPKGSFSTLEIQRTEQGDSAMYLCASTSLTAQETQYFGPGTRLLVL.

This clonotype was observed a handful of times. The CDR3: CASSGRTSGRNDEQYF. The CDR3 DNA reads as TGTGCCAGCAGTGGTAGGACTAGCGGGAGGAACGACGAGCAGTACTTC. The gene calls are TRBV12-3 or TRBV12-4 and TRBJ2-7; TRBD2 matches 14 bases. The trim removed 5 bases at V and 5 bases at J, leaving 8 bases unmatched. The length of the CDR3 is 16 residues.

This clonotype showed up just a few times. V gene TRBV5-6 combines with J gene TRBJ2-3, with unresolved D. Germline loops: CDR1 SGHDT, CDR2 YYEEEE. The CDR3 contains 12 residues. Trimming removed 1 base at V and 7 bases at J, with 7 bases between. DNA for the CDR3: TGTGCCAGCAGCTTGACCCCGTATACGCAGTATTTT. Amino acid sequence: CASSLTPYTQYF.

This clonotype was detected ten times or more. The chain is built from TRBV12-3 or TRBV12-4 and TRBJ2-4; 12 positions agree with TRBD1. This CDR3 is built from 19 residues. V lost 1 base to trimming and J lost 1 base; unmatched junction nucleotides: 8. The CDR3 DNA is TGTGCCAGCAGTTTAGAGGGGACAGGGGGCGCGTCGGCCAAAAACATTCAGTACTTC. Residues: CASSLEGTGGASAKNIQYF.

The rearrangement joins TRBV18 to TRBJ2-7; 8 nucleotides match TRBD2. Germline values: CDR1 KGHSH, CDR2 LQKENI. V lost 8 bases to trimming and J lost 2 bases; unmatched junction nucleotides: 8. CDR3 size: 14 residues. The CDR3 DNA is TGTGCCAGCGGACCGACTAGCGCCACCTACGAGCAGTACTTC. It yields the protein CASGPTSATYEQYF.

This clonotype has just a few counts. The genes are TRBV24-1 and TRBJ2-5; D tentatively fits TRBD1 or TRBD2 (5 bases each). CDR3 length: 16 amino acids. Between the trimmed V and J ends, which lost 6 bases and 5 bases, there was a span of 21 bases. CDR1 is KGHDR, CDR2 SFDVKD, per germline. The CDR3: CATSSPGPTHLETQYF. The CDR3 nucleotides read TGTGCCACCAGTAGCCCGGGACCCACCCATTTGGAGACCCAGTACTTC.

The V and J genes are TRBV19 and TRBJ1-1; no definite D call. This CDR3 contains 14 residues. Trimming stripped 7 bases from V and 5 bases from J, with 17 bases between. Per the germline V gene, CDR1 is LNHDA and CDR2 is SQIVND (reference sequence). The CDR3 coding sequence is TGTGCCAGTACCCTGGACGGGATCGGGACTGAAGCTTTCTTT. The encoded protein is CASTLDGIGTEAFF.

The chain carries TRBV24-1 and TRBJ2-1, with 10 positions matching TRBD2. The germline gives CDR1 KGHDR, CDR2 SFDVKD. The CDR3 loop spans 16 amino acids. Losses at the gene ends were 3 bases for V and 2 bases for J; bases not matched to a gene: 3. The CDR3 reads CATSDASGSPYNEQFF. The CDR3 DNA is TGTGCCACCAGTGATGCTAGCGGGAGTCCCTACAATGAGCAGTTCTTC.

V and J are TRBV21-1 and TRBJ1-5; the D call in the table, TRBD1, was not verified against the DNA. TRBV21-1 is a pseudogene locus. The CDR3 is 17 residues long. The CDR3 DNA sequence: TGTGCCAGCAGCAAATCTTCAAGGACAGGCATCAATCAGCCCCAGCATTTT. Translated, it gives CASSKSSRTGINQPQHF.

The gene calls are TRBV6-1 and TRBJ2-1; perhaps D is TRBD1 or TRBD2 (5 bases each). With 2 bases removed from V and 0 bases from J, the gap between germline ends came to 17 bases. This CDR3 is built from 18 residues. Germline values: CDR1 MNHNS, CDR2 SASEGT. CDR3 residues: CASSEFGARRSSYNEQFF. The CDR3 DNA reads TGTGCCAGCAGTGAATTCGGGGCGAGAAGGAGCTCCTACAATGAGCAGTTCTTC.